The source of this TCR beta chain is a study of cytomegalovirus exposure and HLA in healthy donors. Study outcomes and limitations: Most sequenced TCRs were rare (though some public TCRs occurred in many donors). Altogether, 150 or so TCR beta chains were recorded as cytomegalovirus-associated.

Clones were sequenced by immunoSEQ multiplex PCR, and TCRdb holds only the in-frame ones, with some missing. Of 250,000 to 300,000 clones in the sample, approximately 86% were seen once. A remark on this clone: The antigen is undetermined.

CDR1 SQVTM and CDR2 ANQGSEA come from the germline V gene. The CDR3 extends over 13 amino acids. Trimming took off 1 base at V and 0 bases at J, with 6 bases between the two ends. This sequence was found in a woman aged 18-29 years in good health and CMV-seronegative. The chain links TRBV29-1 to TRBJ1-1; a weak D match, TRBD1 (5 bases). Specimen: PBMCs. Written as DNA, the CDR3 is TGCAGCGTTGAAGCAGGGCTGAACACTGAAGCTTTCTTT. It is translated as CSVEAGLNTEAFF.